This T cell receptor (beta chain) was sequenced for a study of blood T cell repertoires in COVID-19. Comment on this clone: The sample holds other DNA sequences that translate to the same CDR3.

As originally analysed: Amplification with reference gene primers provided the estimates of nucleated cell counts. Sequenced by immunoSEQ multiplex PCR; TCRdb stores in-frame clones only, minus some. D and trimming were read from the DNA, whereas the V and J calls and clone size are those reported in that table. The sample includes approximately 68,000 clones, roughly 80% of them seen just once. CDR1 and CDR2 from the germline V gene are KGHSH and LQKENI. This CDR3 region has 15 residues. The junction had 7 bases not matched to a gene; V was cut back by 3 bases and J by 9 bases. The sample consisted of peripheral blood. The chain couples TRBV18 to TRBJ1-6; TRBD1 aligns across 8 bases. This TCR derives from a woman in her sixties with acute or convalescent COVID-19. The CDR3 loop is CASSPGTGEGSPLHF. The CDR3 DNA follows: TGTGCCAGCTCACCTGGGACAGGCGAGGGTTCACCCCTCCACTTT.